The 32 T cell receptor beta chains reported below all come from one sample, sequenced in a study of human T cells and chemical hapten exposure. Each CDR3 protein gets one entry after TCRdb re-called the RACE reads with MiXCR. The profile shows approximately 370,000 distinct CDR3 sequences, 4.5% to 5.5% of them singletons. As for time point: pre-sensitization, week 0. Treatment of the sample: therapeutic diphenylcyclopropenone sensitization with weekly scalp DPC. The sequencing used whole blood, collected in connection with sensitization to the hapten diphenylcyclopropenone (DPC). Receptor source: a young woman with alopecia areata. Some clones in this sample may be carry-over from other donors' samples.

This clonotype was seen at least ten times. The chain couples TRBV4-3 to TRBJ2-3; maybe TRBD1 (5 bases). Trimming left V 4 bases short and J 13 bases short, with 15 bases between. The CDR3 covers 12 residues. Germline assignment: CDR1 LGHNA and CDR2 YSLEER. CDR3 loop: CASSPSRGQKYF. In nucleotides, the CDR3 is TGCGCCAGCAGCCCGAGTAGGGGTCAGAAGTATTTT.

There are many counts of this clonotype. This rearrangement joins TRBV7-9 to TRBJ2-4, with D perhaps matching TRBD1 or TRBD2 (5 bases each). The germline CDR1 and CDR2 sequences are SEHNR and FQNEAQ (reference sequence). The V and J ends lost 6 bases and 0 bases respectively, with 15 bases between them. CDR3 length: 16 amino acids. The CDR3 spells CASSSTGTRAKNIQYF. The CDR3 bases are TGTGCCAGCAGTTCAACCGGGACGAGAGCCAAAAACATTCAGTACTTC.

This clonotype has a count of ten or more. J is TRBJ2-7 and V is TRBV6-5, with TRBD1 identical over 7 bases. This CDR3 is 12 amino acids long. The germline CDR1 and CDR2 sequences are MNHEY and SVGAGI. Trimming at V came to 6 bases and at J to 7 bases, leaving 6 bases not matched to a gene. CDR3 sequence: CASRGTVGEQYF. For the CDR3, the DNA is TGTGCCAGCAGGGGGACAGTAGGGGAGCAGTACTTC.

The chain employs TRBV7-2 and TRBJ1-4, with D possibly being TRBD1 (5 bases). The CDR3 is 14 residues long. The germline gives CDR1 SGHTA, CDR2 FQGNSA. Deletions cut 5 bases from V and 8 bases from J, with 15 bases between. CDR3: CASSRTTGFEKLFF. The DNA of the CDR3 is TGTGCCAGCAGCCGGACAACGGGGTTCGAAAAACTGTTTTTT. The variable domain in full, completed from reference TRBV7-2 and TRBJ1-4, reads GAGVSQSPSNKVTEKGKDVELRCDPISGHTALYWYRQSLGQGLEFLIYFQGNSAPDKSGLPSDRFSAERTGGSVSTLTIQRTQQEDSAVYLCASSRTTGFEKLFFGSGTQLSVL.

CDR3 sequence (DNA): TGTGCCAGCCGCCCAGGGACGGACTATAGCAATCAGCCCCAGCATTTT. It translates to CASRPGTDYSNQPQHF. The V and J genes are TRBV6-5 and TRBJ1-5; weak D call: TRBD1 (5 bases). Per germline, CDR1 MNHEY and CDR2 SVGAGI. V was shortened by 8 bases and J by 0 bases, with 17 bases between the two germline ends. The CDR3 has 16 amino acids.

In its sample, this clonotype was seen many times. The rearrangement joins TRBV5-8 to TRBJ2-6; no clear D. The V gene lost 0 bases and the J gene lost 1 base, with 11 bases spanning the gap. Germline V CDR1 and CDR2: SGHTS, YDEGEE. The CDR3 sequence is 17 residues long. The CDR3 DNA is TGTGCCAGCAGCTTGGTTGTAGGGCTTTCTGGGGCCAACGTCCTGACTTTC. Translation gives CASSLVVGLSGANVLTF.

This chain joins TRBV10-3 and TRBJ2-3, with 13 bases matching TRBD2. The V and J ends lost 2 bases and 1 base, in that order; junction bases with no gene match: 6. The CDR3 is 18 residues long. Germline CDR1 reads ENHRY; CDR2 reads SYGVKD. CDR3 sequence: CAISESMGTSGGTDTQYF. CDR3 DNA: TGTGCCATCAGTGAGAGCATGGGGACTAGCGGGGGCACAGATACGCAGTATTTT.

This clonotype was recorded a few times. The V call is TRBV27, the J call TRBJ2-5; 10 bases are shared with TRBD1. Germline V gene lookup returns CDR1 MNHEY and CDR2 SMNVEV (reference sequence). Trimming removed 1 base from V and 4 bases from J; junction bases left unmatched: 3. This CDR3 is 15 amino acids long. DNA for the CDR3: TGTGCCAGCAGTTTATTGACAGGGGGCGCAGAGACCCAGTACTTC. Its protein is CASSLLTGGAETQYF.

This clonotype has at least ten counts. The chain couples TRBV21-1 to TRBJ2-1; the table's D call of TRBD1 was not tested on the DNA. TRBV21-1 is assigned pseudogene status. The CDR3 extends over 15 amino acids. The chain's CDR3 is CASSKVPRGHNEQFF. The CDR3 DNA reads TGTGCCAGCAGCAAAGTTCCTCGGGGGCACAATGAGCAGTTCTTC.

The sample holds many counts of this clonotype. The chain employs TRBV2 and TRBJ1-3; no definite D call. Germline loops: CDR1 SNHLY, CDR2 FYNNEI. CDR3 length equals 12 residues. V lost 1 base and J 4 bases, leaving 2 bases between the germline ends. The CDR3 DNA sequence: TGTGCCAGCAGTGAAGAAGGAAACACCATATATTTT. This sequence encodes CASSEEGNTIYF.

This clonotype has more than one count but fewer than ten. The chain employs TRBV2 and TRBJ2-3; no clear D. This CDR3 is 13 amino acids long. Between the trimmed V and J ends, which lost 6 bases and 2 bases, there was a span of 9 bases. CDR1 and CDR2 (germline): SNHLY, FYNNEI. CDR3 residues: CASRFDNTDTQYF. Here the CDR3 DNA reads TGTGCCAGCAGGTTCGATAACACAGATACGCAGTATTTT. Full variable domain (rest looked up from reference TRBV2 and TRBJ2-3): EPEVTQTPSHQVTQMGQEVILRCVPISNHLYFYWYRQILGQKVEFLVSFYNNEISEKSEIFDDQFSVERPDGSNFTLKIRSTKLEDSAMYFCASRFDNTDTQYFGPGTRLTVL.

This clonotype has only a few counts. The chain couples TRBV21-1 to TRBJ2-7; TRBD1, the table's D call, lacks a check against the DNA. TRBV21-1 is a known pseudogene. CDR3 length: 13 residues. The CDR3 sequence is CASSNQGSYEQYF. In DNA form, the CDR3 reads TGTGCCAGCAGCAATCAGGGTAGCTACGAGCAGTACTTC.

The sample holds many counts of this clonotype. V is TRBV4-2 and J is TRBJ2-3; 7 bases agree with TRBD2. Trimming removed 0 bases from V and 0 bases from J; junction bases left unmatched: 12. This CDR3 has 19 residues. CDR1 LGHNA and CDR2 YNFKEQ come from the germline V gene. As DNA, the CDR3 is TGTGCCAGCAGCCAAGATAGGTGGGCCAGCGGGGCTAGCACAGATACGCAGTATTTT. It specifies CASSQDRWASGASTDTQYF.

The table lists this clonotype with many counts. This chain links TRBV7-2 with TRBJ2-5; D is uncertain. V was clipped by 2 bases and J by 6 bases, with 1 base between them. Looked up from germline, CDR1 is SGHTA and CDR2 is FQGNSA. There are 10 residues in the CDR3. This chain's CDR3 is CASSLKTQYF. The CDR3 bases are TGTGCCAGCAGCTTAAAGACCCAGTACTTC. The variable domain in full, with the rest retrieved from reference TRBV7-2 and TRBJ2-5, is GAGVSQSPSNKVTEKGKDVELRCDPISGHTALYWYRQSLGQGLEFLIYFQGNSAPDKSGLPSDRFSAERTGGSVSTLTIQRTQQEDSAVYLCASSLKTQYFGPGTRLLVL.

Ten or more counts support this clonotype. The V gene is TRBV7-2, the J gene TRBJ1-1, with no clear D. Trimming took off 6 bases at V and 4 bases at J, with 18 bases between the two ends. Germline assignment: CDR1 SGHTA and CDR2 FQGNSA. The CDR3 is 15 amino acids. Here the CDR3 reads CASRARGVAGTEAFF. The DNA of the CDR3 is TGTGCCAGCAGAGCCCGTGGGGTGGCCGGCACTGAAGCTTTCTTT.

This clonotype was counted only a few times. J is TRBJ1-5 and V is TRBV6-5, with D possibly TRBD1 on 6 matching bases. V was cut by 6 bases and J by 1 base, with 10 bases left in between. The CDR3 extends over 14 amino acids. Germline CDR1 and CDR2: MNHEY and SVGAGI. CDR3 residues: CASRRTVSNQPQHF. The DNA for the CDR3 is TGTGCCAGCAGGAGGACAGTGAGCAATCAGCCCCAGCATTTT.

This clonotype was counted ten times or more. The rearrangement links TRBV12-3 or TRBV12-4 to TRBJ2-5; a weak D match, TRBD2 (6 bases). V was shortened by 6 bases and J by 4 bases, with 12 bases between the two germline ends. CDR3 size: 13 residues. The CDR3 DNA reads TGTGCCAGCAGCGAGCCGGAGGGAGAGACCCAGTACTTC. This translates into CASSEPEGETQYF.

This clonotype was detected many times. This chain connects TRBV4-3 to TRBJ2-2, with D possibly called TRBD1 or TRBD2 (6 bases each). Germline CDR1 and CDR2: LGHNA and YSLEER. Trimming pared 0 bases from V and 0 bases from J, leaving 14 bases between. The CDR3 consists of 18 residues. CDR3 bases: TGCGCCAGCAGCCAAGAACCCCCGGGGGCTACGAACACCGGGGAGCTGTTTTTT. It translates to CASSQEPPGATNTGELFF.

This chain links TRBV6-2 or TRBV6-3 with TRBJ1-5; 8 bases align to TRBD1. The CDR3 loop spans 15 amino acids. CDR1 is MNHEY, CDR2 SVGEGT, per germline. Germline trimming cut 5 bases from V and 2 bases from J; bases unmatched to any gene: 5. The CDR3 DNA is TGTGCCAGCAGTACGGACAGGGCAGGCAATCAGCCCCAGCATTTT. Translation gives CASSTDRAGNQPQHF.

This clonotype was seen a single time. The rearrangement links TRBV12-3 or TRBV12-4 to TRBJ1-5; no definite D call. V dropped 3 bases and J dropped 4 bases, with 10 bases sitting between them. This CDR3 spans 14 amino acids. The CDR3 spells CASSFSVHNQPQHF. DNA of the CDR3: TGTGCCAGCAGTTTCTCGGTCCATAATCAGCCCCAGCATTTT.

This rearrangement joins TRBV4-3 to TRBJ1-1; no reliable D call. Germline values: CDR1 LGHNA, CDR2 YSLEER. V shed 0 bases and J shed 2 bases, with 13 bases lying between them. The CDR3 totals 16 residues. CDR3 coding DNA: TGCGCCAGCAGCCAAGATAGAACAGTTACTAACACTGAAGCTTTCTTT. This codes for CASSQDRTVTNTEAFF.

This clonotype has at least ten counts. CDR3 residues: CASSINRDRHEAFF. DNA of the CDR3: TGTGCCAGCAGTATAAACCGGGACAGGCATGAAGCTTTCTTT. The chain recombines TRBV6-5 with TRBJ1-1, with 8 bases fitting TRBD1. Unmatched junction bases numbered 9, after V lost 5 bases and J lost 7 bases. CDR3 size: 14 residues. Germline-derived CDR1 and CDR2 are MNHEY and SVGAGI.

The rearrangement joins TRBV18 to TRBJ1-4, with D possibly being TRBD1 (5 bases). Germline V CDR1 and CDR2: KGHSH, LQKENI. Trimming removed 4 bases from V and 5 bases from J, with 8 bases in between. The CDR3 length is 13 residues. CDR3 bases: TGTGCCAGCTCACGGGGGGAGAATGAAAAACTGTTTTTT. Protein sequence: CASSRGENEKLFF.

The rearrangement links TRBV6-5 to TRBJ1-4; D is perhaps TRBD1 (6 bases). CDR1 and CDR2 from the germline V gene are MNHEY and SVGAGI. The CDR3 is 14 amino acids. V dropped 5 bases and J dropped 7 bases, with 14 bases sitting between them. The chain's CDR3 is CASSGGHSGEKLFF. In DNA, the CDR3 is TGTGCCAGCAGTGGGGGGCATTCGGGTGAAAAACTGTTTTTT.

This clonotype was counted a few times. The chain couples TRBV28 to TRBJ1-1, with D maybe TRBD1 (5 bases). CDR1 and CDR2 (germline): MDHEN, SYDVKM. V was cut by 8 bases and J by 1 base, with 23 bases left in between. The CDR3 is 17 residues long. The CDR3 region is CASQGFQGGGENTEAFF. CDR3 DNA: TGTGCCAGCCAAGGGTTCCAGGGAGGAGGGGAGAACACTGAAGCTTTCTTT.

This clonotype appeared many times. CDR3 region: CASSLGVRVEAFF. The CDR3 nucleotides read TGCGCCAGCAGCTTAGGGGTACGAGTTGAAGCTTTCTTT. The chain uses TRBV5-1 and TRBJ1-1; D may be TRBD1 (5 bases). CDR3 length equals 13 residues. CDR1 SGHRS and CDR2 YFSETQ come from the germline V gene. V dropped 2 bases and J dropped 7 bases, with 12 bases sitting between them.

This clonotype has ten or more counts. This sequence joins TRBV12-3 or TRBV12-4 and TRBJ1-1, with 7 positions matching TRBD1. Trimming removed 3 bases from V and 4 bases from J; junction bases left unmatched: 8. This CDR3 spans 15 amino acids. The CDR3 spells CASSFLQGDITEAFF. DNA for the CDR3: TGTGCCAGCAGTTTTTTGCAGGGGGATATCACTGAAGCTTTCTTT.

This clonotype has more than one count but fewer than ten. CDR3: CATKGGSSYNEQFF. CDR3 nucleotides: TGTGCCACCAAGGGAGGAAGCTCCTACAATGAGCAGTTCTTC. This sequence joins TRBV2 and TRBJ2-1; weak D call: TRBD2 (6 bases). Germline V lookup: CDR1 SNHLY, CDR2 FYNNEI. The CDR3 is 14 amino acids. V was pared by 10 bases and J by 0 bases, with 13 bases between.

Regarding this clonotype: A junction boundary mismatches the germline segment, possibly from a read error. The gene calls are TRBV7-2 and TRBJ2-6; D gene unclear. The CDR3 sequence is 17 residues long. Germline-derived CDR1 and CDR2 are SGHTA and FQGNSA. The CDR3 spells CSSSPSRVHSGANVLTF. For the CDR3, the DNA is TGTTCCAGCAGCCCTAGTAGGGTCCACTCTGGGGCCAACGTCCTGACTTTC.

This clonotype was recorded many times. The rearrangement uses TRBV6-5 and TRBJ1-6; unclear D gene. V was trimmed by 6 bases and J by 0 bases, leaving 12 bases between them. The V gene's germline CDR1 is MNHEY and CDR2 SVGAGI. The CDR3 length is 16 residues. CDR3 bases: TGTGCCAGCAGGCCGAGGGAGAGCTCCTATAATTCACCCCTCCACTTT. It codes for CASRPRESSYNSPLHF.

Ten or more counts support this clonotype. This chain joins TRBV20-1 and TRBJ2-3; 9 bases are a match to TRBD1. The CDR3 is 15 amino acids. The germline V gene has CDR1 DFQATT and CDR2 SNEGSKA (reference sequence). The V gene end was trimmed by 2 bases and the J gene end by 2 bases; junction bases not matched to a gene: 5. The CDR3 sequence: CSARSGTGNTDTQYF. CDR3 coding DNA: TGCAGTGCTAGATCCGGGACAGGGAACACAGATACGCAGTATTTT.

This clonotype was seen a few times. This sequence joins TRBV6-5 and TRBJ2-7; 8 bases align to TRBD2. Per germline, CDR1 MNHEY and CDR2 SVGAGI. Trimming cost V 2 bases and J 4 bases; bases outside gene matches: 7. This CDR3 spans 15 amino acids. The CDR3 nucleotides read TGTGCCAGCAGTTACATGCGGGGGGACGGTTACGAGCAGTACTTC. This codes for CASSYMRGDGYEQYF.